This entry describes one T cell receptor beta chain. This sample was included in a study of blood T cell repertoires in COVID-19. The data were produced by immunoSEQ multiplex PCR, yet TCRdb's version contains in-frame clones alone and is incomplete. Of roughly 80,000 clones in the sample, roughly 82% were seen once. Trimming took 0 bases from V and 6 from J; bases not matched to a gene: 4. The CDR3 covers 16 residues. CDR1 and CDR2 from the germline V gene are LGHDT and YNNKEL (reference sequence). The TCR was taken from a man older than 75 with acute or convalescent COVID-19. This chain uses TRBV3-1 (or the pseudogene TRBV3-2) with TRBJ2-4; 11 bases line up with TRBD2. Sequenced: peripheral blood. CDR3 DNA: TGTGCCAGCAGCCAAGATAGAACTAGCGGGGGAAACATTCAGTACTTC. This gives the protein CASSQDRTSGGNIQYF.